The 12 T cell receptor beta chains in this list originate from one sample, sequenced in a study of OX40 agonist ivuxolimab in advanced cancers. Libraries were prepared by immunoSEQ multiplex PCR; TCRdb keeps only in-frame clonotypes and omits some of them. The sample holds approximately 40,000 clones; around 77% are singletons and the top ten take approximately 20%. The sample in question was CD4+ or CD8+ T cells sorted from blood, obtained in a trial of the OX40 agonist ivuxolimab. These TCRs come from an adult with an advanced solid tumor such as melanoma, head and neck, liver or kidney cancer.

This CDR3 reads CASSVDLITEAFF. In DNA, the CDR3 is TGTGCCAGCAGCGTAGATCTCATCACTGAAGCTTTCTTT. The chain has TRBV9 and TRBJ1-1, with unresolved D. The CDR3 sequence is 13 residues long. The V gene's germline CDR1 is SGDLS and CDR2 YYNGEE. V was cut by 0 bases and J by 4 bases, with 7 bases left in between.

A remark on this clone: A junction boundary mismatches the germline segment, possibly from a read error. CDR3 residues: CASSLATGNSNQPQHF. CDR3 in DNA: TGTGCTAGCAGCTTAGCTACAGGAAATAGCAATCAGCCCCAGCATTTT. V is TRBV7-7 and J is TRBJ1-5, with TRBD1 as a possible D gene (5 bases). The CDR3 runs to 16 residues. CDR1 SSHAT and CDR2 FNYEAQ come from the germline V gene (reference sequence).

To note about this clone: This likely traces to a read error, being one base from a far larger clone. This sequence joins TRBV7-7 and TRBJ2-7; D not resolved. The CDR3 consists of 13 residues. CDR1 and CDR2 from the germline V gene are SSHAT and FNYEAQ (reference sequence). CDR3 amino acids: CASSLEVGYEQYF. CDR3 DNA: TGTGCTAGCAGCTTAGAGGTGGGCTACGAGCAGTACTTC.

Concerning this clone itself: The junction departs from the called germline gene at one end, perhaps through a read error. The chain combines TRBV4-2 with TRBJ2-7, with 9 bases that match TRBD1. The germline V gene has CDR1 LGHNA and CDR2 YNFKEQ. This CDR3 is built from 14 residues. In DNA form, the CDR3 reads TGTGTCAGCAGCCAAACCGGGACAGGGCTCGAGCAGTACTTC. Translated: CVSSQTGTGLEQYF.

The chain employs TRBV6-1 and TRBJ2-6, with D perhaps TRBD1 (5 bases). The ends were cut back, 4 bases at V and 0 bases at J, with 10 bases in the middle. The CDR3 is made up of 16 amino acids. Germline V gene lookup returns CDR1 MNHNS and CDR2 SASEGT. For the CDR3, the DNA is TGTGCCAGCAGTGTCCAGGGTTTCTCTGGGGCCAACGTCCTGACTTTC. This codes for CASSVQGFSGANVLTF.

The chain uses TRBV14 and TRBJ1-2; D remains ambiguous. Per the germline V gene, CDR1 is SGHDN and CDR2 is FVKESK. V was pared by 1 base and J by 8 bases, with 11 bases between. The CDR3 length is 13 residues. The CDR3 here is CASSQGPKEGYTF. CDR3 nucleotides: TGTGCCAGCAGCCAAGGACCCAAGGAAGGCTACACCTTC. Full variable domain (rest looked up from reference TRBV14 and TRBJ1-2): EAGVTQFPSHSVIEKGQTVTLRCDPISGHDNLYWYRRVMGKEIKFLLHFVKESKQDESGMPNNRFLAERTGGTYSTLKVQPAELEDSGVYFCASSQGPKEGYTFGSGTRLTVV.

CDR3 residues: CASSVDGYEQYF. The CDR3 nucleotides read TGTGCCAGCAGCGTAGACGGCTACGAGCAGTACTTC. The gene calls are TRBV9 and TRBJ2-7; D is ambiguous. CDR3 length: 12 residues. Germline V CDR1 and CDR2: SGDLS, YYNGEE. Trimming took 0 bases from V and 3 from J, leaving 4 bases between them.

In the case of this clone: The same CDR3 can be traced to other DNA sequences in this sample. V is TRBV27 and J is TRBJ2-1; 12 bases map to TRBD2. Germline V CDR1 and CDR2: MNHEY, SMNVEV (reference sequence). V gave up 0 bases and J gave up 14 bases; unmatched junction bases: 8. CDR3 length equals 15 residues. The CDR3 loop is CASSLSGLAGFREFF. Written as DNA, the CDR3 is TGTGCCAGCAGTTTATCCGGACTAGCGGGGTTCAGAGAGTTCTTC.

This clone was observed a few times. The chain uses TRBV28 and TRBJ1-1, with D perhaps matching TRBD1 (5 bases). The CDR3 loop spans 13 amino acids. V gave up 5 bases and J gave up 7 bases, with 14 bases separating them. In germline, CDR1 is MDHEN, CDR2 SYDVKM. The CDR3 DNA reads as TGTGCCAGCAGTCCTCCGGGACGGGTTGAAGCTTTCTTT. This codes for CASSPPGRVEAFF.

This clone was observed a few times. This chain joins TRBV27 and TRBJ2-5; TRBD2 matches 7 bases. V shed 3 bases, J shed 1 base, and the junction held 5 bases outside the gene matches. CDR1 MNHEY and CDR2 SMNVEV come from the germline V gene (reference sequence). The CDR3 has 15 residues. The CDR3 DNA reads TGTGCCAGCAGTTTTCTAGCGGACCGCCAAGAGACCCAGTACTTC. This sequence encodes CASSFLADRQETQYF.

The chain couples TRBV11-2 to TRBJ2-2; D remains unclear. The germline V gene encodes CDR1 SGHAT and CDR2 FQNNGV. V was clipped by 2 bases and J by 4 bases, with 5 bases between them. This CDR3 has 13 amino acids. CDR3: CASSLTATGELFF. DNA for the CDR3: TGTGCCAGCAGCTTAACAGCCACCGGGGAGCTGTTTTTT.

V gene TRBV7-3 combines with J gene TRBJ2-5; tentatively, D is TRBD1 (6 bases). The V end lost 4 bases, the J end lost 3 bases, and 9 bases lay between the germline ends. The CDR3 runs 13 residues. CDR1 and CDR2 from the germline V gene are SGHTA and FQGTGA. CDR3 sequence reads: CASSSPGEETQYF. DNA for the CDR3: TGTGCCAGCAGCTCTCCAGGGGAAGAGACCCAGTACTTC.